The 31 T cell receptor beta chains listed next were all sequenced from one sample in a study of shared clonotypes between healthy human individuals. TCRdb keeps only in-frame clones here, not all; method: immunoSEQ multiplex PCR. This table holds about 2 million clones, about 94% found once. Naive CD8 populations comprised CD45RO-negative cells positively selected for CCR7, excluding terminally differentiated effector memory CD45RA+ cells. Sequencing was carried out using naive CD8+ T cells sorted from blood. Source of these receptors: a man aged 18 to 30 in good health.

Concerning this clone itself: The sample contains more than one DNA sequence encoding this CDR3. This chain uses TRBV7-6 with TRBJ2-7; D is uncertain. V was shortened by 0 bases and J by 4 bases, with 7 bases between the two germline ends. In germline, CDR1 is SGHVS, CDR2 FNYEAQ. The CDR3 loop spans 13 amino acids. The CDR3 DNA sequence: TGTGCCAGCAGCTTAGCGCCGGGTTACGAGCAGTACTTC. Encoded protein: CASSLAPGYEQYF.

Notes on this clone: The sample has other DNA sequences that encode this CDR3 too. The chain uses TRBV6-1 and TRBJ2-7; TRBD1 is a possible D gene (5 bases). The germline V gene has CDR1 MNHNS and CDR2 SASEGT. Between the trimmed V and J ends, which lost 3 bases and 2 bases, there was a span of 5 bases. CDR3 length: 12 residues. CDR3 DNA sequence: TGTGCCAGCAGTGAGGGGCCCTACGAGCAGTACTTC. It is translated as CASSEGPYEQYF.

This sequence joins TRBV5-4 and TRBJ1-4; D might be TRBD1 (5 bases). Trimming took off 3 bases at V and 8 bases at J, with 14 bases between the two ends. Looked up from germline, CDR1 is SGHNT and CDR2 is YYREEE (reference sequence). The CDR3 runs 14 residues. The CDR3 here is CASSSTDAREKLFF. The CDR3 nucleotides read TGTGCCAGCAGCTCGACAGATGCACGAGAAAAACTGTTTTTT.

The chain links TRBV6-5 to TRBJ2-7, with a tentative D call TRBD1 (5 bases). Germline CDR1 MNHEY, CDR2 SVGAGI. V dropped 0 bases and J dropped 2 bases, with 11 bases sitting between them. CDR3 length: 15 amino acids. For the CDR3, the DNA is TGTGCCAGCAGTTACTCGATGGACATGACCTACGAGCAGTACTTC. Translated: CASSYSMDMTYEQYF.

The chain carries TRBV6-6 and TRBJ2-7; D remains unclear. The CDR3 spans 13 residues. Per the germline V gene, CDR1 is MNHNY and CDR2 is SVGAGI (reference sequence). Trimming removed 11 bases from V and 3 bases from J, with 17 bases in between. Here the CDR3 reads CAGSPSPVYEQYF. In nucleotides, the CDR3 is TGTGCCGGAAGCCCCTCTCCGGTCTACGAGCAGTACTTC.

This chain joins TRBV6-1 and TRBJ1-5; unclear D gene. CDR1 and CDR2 from the germline V gene are MNHNS and SASEGT. This CDR3 comprises 13 residues. Trimming stripped 6 bases from V and 1 base from J, with 7 bases between. The CDR3 DNA is TGTGCCAGCAGCGGACGGAGCAATCAGCCCCAGCATTTT. Its protein product is CASSGRSNQPQHF.

This rearrangement joins TRBV7-6 to TRBJ1-1, with unresolved D. The CDR3 is made up of 15 amino acids. V lost 2 bases and J lost 1, with 11 bases in between. Germline lookup yields CDR1 SGHVS and CDR2 FNYEAQ. The CDR3 DNA reads as TGTGCCAGCAGCTTACGTGCGGCAGCGAACACTGAAGCTTTCTTT. Translating it yields CASSLRAAANTEAFF.

The chain is built from TRBV6-1 and TRBJ2-7; 8 bases line up with TRBD1. The V gene end was trimmed by 4 bases and the J gene end by 3 bases; junction bases not matched to a gene: 5. Per the germline V gene, CDR1 is MNHNS and CDR2 is SASEGT. The CDR3 sequence is 14 residues long. The CDR3 DNA reads as TGTGCCAGCAGTGCCGCGACAGGGGACTACGAGCAGTACTTC. This translates into CASSAATGDYEQYF.

The rearrangement links TRBV6-6 to TRBJ2-5, with a weak D call TRBD1 (6 bases). The CDR3 runs 14 residues. CDR1 and CDR2 (germline): MNHNY, SVGAGI (reference sequence). V was trimmed by 6 bases and J by 0 bases, leaving 11 bases between them. The DNA of the CDR3 is TGTGCCAGCAGCCCATGGGACAACCAAGAGACCCAGTACTTC. This encodes CASSPWDNQETQYF.

The chain couples TRBV2 to TRBJ1-6; D possibly corresponds to TRBD1 (6 bases). The CDR3 has 14 amino acids. V lost 5 bases and J 5 bases, leaving 10 bases between the germline ends. Germline CDR1 SNHLY, CDR2 FYNNEI. The CDR3 loop is CASSWGLNNSPLHF. CDR3 bases: TGTGCCAGCAGTTGGGGGCTTAATAATTCACCCCTCCACTTT. The full variable domain, rest sourced from reference TRBV2 and TRBJ1-6, is EPEVTQTPSHQVTQMGQEVILRCVPISNHLYFYWYRQILGQKVEFLVSFYNNEISEKSEIFDDQFSVERPDGSNFTLKIRSTKLEDSAMYFCASSWGLNNSPLHFGNGTRLTVT.

The chain links TRBV5-6 to TRBJ2-1, with a possible D match to TRBD2 (6 bases). Germline V lookup: CDR1 SGHDT, CDR2 YYEEEE. V gave up 3 bases and J gave up 0 bases, with 13 bases separating them. This CDR3 comprises 16 residues. The chain's CDR3 is CASSSRSGSSYNEQFF. The CDR3 DNA follows: TGTGCCAGCAGCTCCCGTAGCGGTAGCTCCTACAATGAGCAGTTCTTC. The full variable domain, rest sourced from reference TRBV5-6 and TRBJ2-1, is DAGVTQSPTHLIKTRGQQVTLRCSPKSGHDTVSWYQQALGQGPQFIFQYYEEEERQRGNFPDRFSGHQFPNYSSELNVNALLLGDSALYLCASSSRSGSSYNEQFFGPGTRLTVL.

This chain connects TRBV7-8 to TRBJ2-3; 11 positions match TRBD2. V shed 5 bases and J 5 bases; nucleotides not matched to a gene: 6. CDR1 is SGHVS and CDR2 is FQNEAQ in the germline V gene. This CDR3 has 15 amino acids. The CDR3 DNA reads as TGTGCCAGCAGCCTAATAGGGACTAGCGGAGATACGCAGTATTTT. As protein: CASSLIGTSGDTQYF.

The chain employs TRBV10-2 and TRBJ1-2; D possibly corresponds to TRBD1 (5 bases). There are 16 residues in the CDR3. V was trimmed by 2 bases and J by 4 bases, leaving 17 bases between them. Looked up from germline, CDR1 is WSHSY and CDR2 is SAAADI. The CDR3 nucleotides read TGCGCCAGCAGTGAGCAGGGCGTTCCAACTGGCTATGGCTACACCTTC. Its protein is CASSEQGVPTGYGYTF.

This sequence joins TRBV13 and TRBJ2-7; 9 bases align to TRBD1. The CDR3 contains 16 residues. V shed 3 bases, J shed 3 bases, and the junction held 9 bases outside the gene matches. Germline-derived CDR1 and CDR2 are PRHDT and FYEKMQ (reference sequence). The CDR3: CASSLGLTGGRYEQYF. The CDR3 DNA reads TGTGCCAGCAGCTTGGGTCTCACAGGGGGCCGCTACGAGCAGTACTTC.

The J gene is TRBJ2-2, the V gene TRBV27; D is uncertain. The germline V gene has CDR1 MNHEY and CDR2 SMNVEV (reference sequence). Deletions cut 7 bases from V and 6 bases from J, with 36 bases between. The CDR3 is 21 residues long. For the CDR3, the DNA is TGTGCCAGCAACTCAAGTTCTCTTCAATTTAGTGATAGGCCGTTTTCCGGGGAGCTGTTTTTT. The encoded protein is CASNSSSLQFSDRPFSGELFF.

The V call is TRBV7-9, the J call TRBJ2-6; 9 bases are shared with TRBD2. Germline V gives CDR1 SEHNR, CDR2 FQNEAQ (reference sequence). Trimming removed 5 bases from V and 0 bases from J; junction bases left unmatched: 11. The CDR3 sequence is 19 residues long. CDR3 bases: TGTGCCAGCAGCCCCCCTGAGACTAGCGGAATCTCTGGGGCCAACGTCCTGACTTTC. As protein: CASSPPETSGISGANVLTF. The full variable domain, completed using reference TRBV7-9 and TRBJ2-6, is DTGVSQNPRHKITKRGQNVTFRCDPISEHNRLYWYRQTLGQGPEFLTYFQNEAQLEKSRLLSDRFSAERPKGSFSTLEIQRTEQGDSAMYLCASSPPETSGISGANVLTFGAGSRLTVL.

About this clone itself: Other nucleotide sequences in the sample specify the same CDR3. Here the CDR3 DNA reads TGTGCCAGCAGTCTTGACCGGAGCTCCTACAATGAGCAGTTCTTC. This translates into CASSLDRSSYNEQFF. This chain links TRBV7-3 with TRBJ2-1; D call uncertain. V dropped 6 bases and J dropped 0 bases, with 12 bases sitting between them. This CDR3 comprises 15 residues. The germline CDR1 and CDR2 sequences are SGHTA and FQGTGA.

Points on this clone: Germline and junction disagree at one end, which may indicate a read error. This chain joins TRBV7-7 and TRBJ2-5, with 12 positions matching TRBD2. Germline V lookup: CDR1 SSHAT, CDR2 FNYEAQ (reference sequence). The CDR3 is 17 amino acids. DNA for the CDR3: TGTGCTAGCAGCTTAGCGCTAGCGGGAGGGCCCCAAGAGACCCAGCACTTC. Its translation is CASSLALAGGPQETQHF.

This chain connects TRBV2 to TRBJ2-4, with D maybe TRBD2 (7 bases). V lost 0 bases to trimming and J lost 6 bases, with 15 bases between them. Germline V lookup: CDR1 SNHLY, CDR2 FYNNEI. The CDR3 is 16 residues long. The CDR3 sequence: CASSEAGGTTRNIQYF. CDR3 nucleotide sequence: TGTGCCAGCAGTGAAGCGGGAGGGACAACACGAAACATTCAGTACTTC. The variable domain in full, completed from reference TRBV2 and TRBJ2-4, reads EPEVTQTPSHQVTQMGQEVILRCVPISNHLYFYWYRQILGQKVEFLVSFYNNEISEKSEIFDDQFSVERPDGSNFTLKIRSTKLEDSAMYFCASSEAGGTTRNIQYFGAGTRLSVL.

The chain joins TRBV6-1 to TRBJ1-2; unclear D gene. Per the germline V gene, CDR1 is MNHNS and CDR2 is SASEGT. Trimming stripped 1 base from V and 3 bases from J, with 12 bases between. CDR3 size: 15 residues. CDR3 amino acids: CASSEVGRPDYGYTF. In DNA, the CDR3 is TGTGCCAGCAGTGAAGTAGGCAGGCCCGACTATGGCTACACCTTC.

In the case of this clone: Compared with germline, one end of the junction differs, possibly owing to a read error. The rearrangement links TRBV19 to TRBJ1-2, with D hard to call. Germline lookup yields CDR1 LNHDA and CDR2 SQIVND (reference sequence). The CDR3 has 15 amino acids. CDR3 in amino acids: CASSVDPLTNYGYTF. CDR3 nucleotide sequence: TGTGCCAGTAGTGTAGACCCTCTCACCAACTATGGCTACACCTTC. Full variable domain (remainder filled in from reference TRBV19 and TRBJ1-2): DGGITQSPKYLFRKEGQNVTLSCEQNLNHDAMYWYRQDPGQGLRLIYYSQIVNDFQKGDIAEGYSVSREKKESFPLTVTSAQKNPTAFYLCASSVDPLTNYGYTFGSGTRLTVV.

The J gene is TRBJ2-7, the V gene TRBV6-1; no definite D call. CDR1 is MNHNS and CDR2 is SASEGT in the germline V gene. Trimming pared 1 base from V and 1 base from J, leaving 11 bases between. The CDR3 has 15 amino acids. The CDR3 bases are TGTGCCAGCAGTGAAGGACGGGCGATGTCCTACGAGCAGTACTTC. Amino acids: CASSEGRAMSYEQYF.

The chain recombines TRBV29-1 with TRBJ2-7, with D perhaps matching TRBD2 (6 bases). The CDR3 is 11 residues long. V was pared by 5 bases and J by 5 bases, with 10 bases between. Germline V gives CDR1 SQVTM, CDR2 ANQGSEA. The CDR3 nucleotides are TGCAGCGTTTGGGGGGATGACGAGCAGTACTTC. The encoded protein is CSVWGDDEQYF.

This clone appeared a single time. V usage is TRBV6-5 and J usage is TRBJ1-1, with a possible D match to TRBD1 (5 bases). The CDR3 totals 14 residues. The V gene's germline CDR1 is MNHEY and CDR2 SVGAGI. Trimming cost V 0 bases and J 7 bases, with 12 bases left between them. The CDR3: CASSYSGPTGEAFF. The CDR3 coding sequence is TGTGCCAGCAGTTACTCGGGGCCCACCGGTGAAGCTTTCTTT.

This clone was seen a single time. This rearrangement joins TRBV5-5 to TRBJ1-1; TRBD1 agrees at 8 bases. This CDR3 comprises 14 residues. V was clipped by 7 bases and J by 5 bases; unmatched bases: 10. CDR1 is SGHKS, CDR2 YYEKEE, per germline (reference sequence). The CDR3 region is CASEDRAGWTEAFF. CDR3 in DNA: TGTGCCAGCGAGGACAGGGCGGGTTGGACTGAAGCTTTCTTT.

About this clone itself: Other DNA sequences in this sample translate to the same CDR3. The CDR3 reads CASSEWGSYEQYF. CDR3 in DNA: TGTGCCAGCAGTGAATGGGGCAGCTACGAGCAGTACTTC. The genes are TRBV6-1 and TRBJ2-7; D might be TRBD1 (5 bases). Trimming took 2 bases from V and 3 from J, leaving 8 bases between them. The CDR3 sequence is 13 residues long. Germline V gene lookup returns CDR1 MNHNS and CDR2 SASEGT.

This clone was seen just once. CDR3 residues: CASSIQGAPTDTQYF. In DNA, the CDR3 is TGTGCCAGCAGCATCCAGGGGGCACCCACAGATACGCAGTATTTT. The gene calls are TRBV5-4 and TRBJ2-3; TRBD1 matches at 8 bases. Trimming cost V 4 bases and J 2 bases; bases outside gene matches: 6. Germline loops: CDR1 SGHNT, CDR2 YYREEE (reference sequence). The CDR3 extends over 15 amino acids.

The chain couples TRBV11-2 to TRBJ1-6; no definite D call. The ends were cut back, 2 bases at V and 7 bases at J, with 12 bases in the middle. The CDR3 extends over 15 amino acids. CDR1 and CDR2 from the germline V gene are SGHAT and FQNNGV. For the CDR3, the DNA is TGTGCCAGCAGCTTATTAGCGCACCAGAATTCACCCCTCCACTTT. Translation gives CASSLLAHQNSPLHF.

This chain connects TRBV9 to TRBJ2-7, with a weak D call TRBD2 (6 bases). This CDR3 is 15 amino acids long. Between the trimmed V and J ends, which lost 3 bases and 0 bases, there was a span of 13 bases. Germline values: CDR1 SGDLS, CDR2 YYNGEE. The CDR3 reads CASSEEGTSSYEQYF. CDR3 DNA: TGTGCCAGCAGCGAGGAGGGCACCAGCTCCTACGAGCAGTACTTC.

This chain uses TRBV28 with TRBJ1-6; D remains unclear. Germline loops: CDR1 MDHEN, CDR2 SYDVKM. The CDR3 is made up of 13 amino acids. V lost 2 bases to trimming and J lost 10 bases, with 9 bases between them. CDR3 in DNA: TGTGCCAGCAGTTTAACCCTGGGGTCACCCCTCCACTTT. Translation gives CASSLTLGSPLHF.

V is TRBV5-4 and J is TRBJ2-7; 8 nucleotides align to TRBD1. This CDR3 has 14 amino acids. V shed 4 bases, J shed 2 bases, and the junction held 5 bases outside the gene matches. Germline V lookup: CDR1 SGHNT, CDR2 YYREEE (reference sequence). The CDR3: CASSLTGDPYEQYF. The DNA for the CDR3 is TGTGCCAGCAGCCTGACAGGGGACCCCTACGAGCAGTACTTC.